This TCR beta chain was identified in a study of response to subunit inactivated influenza vaccine. Whole-study findings and limits: Each seasonal influenza vaccination, the authors suggested, recruits few new T cells.

In its sample, this clonotype was seen many times. Its antigen is undetermined. Trimming cost V 6 bases and J 4 bases, with 15 bases left between them. Germline V CDR1 and CDR2: SEHNR, FQNEAQ (reference sequence). This CDR3 has 14 amino acids. One entry per CDR3 protein, called by TCRdb with MiXCR from the RT-PCR reads. The sample has 500,000 to 550,000 distinct CDR3 sequences; under 8.5% are singletons. The sample in question was PBMCs from blood, obtained around 2 years after vaccination. The clonotype originates from a man aged 50-75 years who received an inactivated influenza vaccine. The rearrangement joins TRBV7-9 to TRBJ1-2; the D is unclear. The CDR3, as DNA: TGTGCCAGCAGTTTTTCGGGGTTTGGCTATGGCTACACCTTC. It translates to CASSFSGFGYGYTF.